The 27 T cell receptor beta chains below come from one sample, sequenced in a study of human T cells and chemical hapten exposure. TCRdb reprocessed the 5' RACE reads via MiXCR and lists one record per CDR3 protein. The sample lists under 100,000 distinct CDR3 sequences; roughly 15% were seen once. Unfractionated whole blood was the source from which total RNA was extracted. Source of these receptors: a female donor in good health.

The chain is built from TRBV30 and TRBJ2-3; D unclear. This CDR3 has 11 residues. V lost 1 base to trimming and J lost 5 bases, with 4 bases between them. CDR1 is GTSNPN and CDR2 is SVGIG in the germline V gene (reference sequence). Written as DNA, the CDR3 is TGTGCCTGGAGTGGCGGAGATACGCAGTATTTT. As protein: CAWSGGDTQYF.

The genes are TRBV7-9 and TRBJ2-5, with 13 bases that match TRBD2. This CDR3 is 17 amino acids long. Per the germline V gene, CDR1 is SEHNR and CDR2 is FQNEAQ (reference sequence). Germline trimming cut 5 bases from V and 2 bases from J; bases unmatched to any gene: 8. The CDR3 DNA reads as TGTGCCAGCAGCCCACTCCGACTAGCGGGGGGTCAAGAGACCCAGTACTTC. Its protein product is CASSPLRLAGGQETQYF.

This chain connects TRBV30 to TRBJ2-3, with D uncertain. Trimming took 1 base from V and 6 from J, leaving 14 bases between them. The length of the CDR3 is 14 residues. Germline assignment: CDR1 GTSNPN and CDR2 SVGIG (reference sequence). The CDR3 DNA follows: TGTGCCTGGAGTGCCCCCACTCATGCGGATACGCAGTATTTT. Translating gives CAWSAPTHADTQYF.

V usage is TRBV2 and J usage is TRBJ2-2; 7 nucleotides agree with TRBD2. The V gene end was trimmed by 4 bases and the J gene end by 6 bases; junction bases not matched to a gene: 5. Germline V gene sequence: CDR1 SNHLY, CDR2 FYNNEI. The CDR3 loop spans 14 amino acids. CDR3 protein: CASSARELAGELFF. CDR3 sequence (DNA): TGTGCCAGCAGTGCGCGGGAGTTAGCCGGGGAGCTGTTTTTT.

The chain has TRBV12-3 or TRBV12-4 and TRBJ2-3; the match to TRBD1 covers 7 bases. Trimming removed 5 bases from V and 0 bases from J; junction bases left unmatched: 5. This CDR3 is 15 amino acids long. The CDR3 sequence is CASSPRQGSTDTQYF. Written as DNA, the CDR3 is TGTGCCAGCAGTCCTAGACAGGGAAGCACAGATACGCAGTATTTT.

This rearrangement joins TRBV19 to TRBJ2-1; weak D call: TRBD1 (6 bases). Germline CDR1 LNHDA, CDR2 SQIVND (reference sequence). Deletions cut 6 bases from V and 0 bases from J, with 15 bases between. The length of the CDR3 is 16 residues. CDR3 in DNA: TGTGCCAGTAGCCACAGGGAAGGAGGCTCCTACAATGAGCAGTTCTTC. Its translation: CASSHREGGSYNEQFF. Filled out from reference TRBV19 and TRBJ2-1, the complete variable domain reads DGGITQSPKYLFRKEGQNVTLSCEQNLNHDAMYWYRQDPGQGLRLIYYSQIVNDFQKGDIAEGYSVSREKKESFPLTVTSAQKNPTAFYLCASSHREGGSYNEQFFGPGTRLTVL.

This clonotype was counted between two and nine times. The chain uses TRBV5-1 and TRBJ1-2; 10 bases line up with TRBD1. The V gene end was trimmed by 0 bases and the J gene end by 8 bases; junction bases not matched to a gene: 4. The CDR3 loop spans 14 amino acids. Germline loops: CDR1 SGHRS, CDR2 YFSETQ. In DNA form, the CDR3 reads TGCGCCAGCAGCTTGGGAGACAGGGGGCAAGGCTACACCTTC. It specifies CASSLGDRGQGYTF.

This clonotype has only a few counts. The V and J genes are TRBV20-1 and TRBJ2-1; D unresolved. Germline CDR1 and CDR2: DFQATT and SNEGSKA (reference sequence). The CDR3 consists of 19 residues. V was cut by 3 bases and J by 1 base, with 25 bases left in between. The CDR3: CSARSSRAQAKESYNEQFF. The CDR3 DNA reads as TGCAGTGCTAGGTCCAGCCGGGCTCAAGCTAAGGAGTCCTACAATGAGCAGTTCTTC.

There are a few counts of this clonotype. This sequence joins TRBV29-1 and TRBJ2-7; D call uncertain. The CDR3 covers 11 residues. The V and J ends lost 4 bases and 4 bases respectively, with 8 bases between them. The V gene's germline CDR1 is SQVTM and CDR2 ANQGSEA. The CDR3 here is CSVVTQYEQYF. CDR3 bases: TGCAGCGTTGTTACGCAGTACGAGCAGTACTTC.

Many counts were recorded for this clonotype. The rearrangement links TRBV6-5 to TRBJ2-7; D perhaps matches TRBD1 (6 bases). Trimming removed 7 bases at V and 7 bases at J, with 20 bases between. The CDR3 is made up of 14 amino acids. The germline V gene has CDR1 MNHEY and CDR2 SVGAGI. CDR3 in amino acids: CASNQQGLAGEQYF. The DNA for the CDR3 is TGTGCCAGCAACCAACAGGGTCTGGCTGGGGAGCAGTACTTC.

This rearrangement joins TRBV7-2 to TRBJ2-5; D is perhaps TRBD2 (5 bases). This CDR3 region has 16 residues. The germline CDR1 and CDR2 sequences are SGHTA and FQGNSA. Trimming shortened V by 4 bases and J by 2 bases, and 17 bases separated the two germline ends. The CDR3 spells CASSSRRSGRQETQYF. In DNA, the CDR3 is TGTGCCAGCAGCTCCCGTCGAAGCGGTCGACAAGAGACCCAGTACTTC.

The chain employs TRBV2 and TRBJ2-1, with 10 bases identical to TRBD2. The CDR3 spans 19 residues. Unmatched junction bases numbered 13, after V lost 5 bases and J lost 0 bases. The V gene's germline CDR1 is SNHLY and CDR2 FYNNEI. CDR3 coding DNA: TGTGCCAGCAGTCCTGGAACTAGACTAGCGGGTGACTCCTACAATGAGCAGTTCTTC. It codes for CASSPGTRLAGDSYNEQFF.

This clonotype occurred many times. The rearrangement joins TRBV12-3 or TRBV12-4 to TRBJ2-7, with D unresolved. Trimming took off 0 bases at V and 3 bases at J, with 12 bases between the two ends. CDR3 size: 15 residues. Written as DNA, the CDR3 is TGTGCCAGCAGTTTAGCGGGTCGGGTTCTCTACGAGCAGTACTTC. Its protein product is CASSLAGRVLYEQYF.

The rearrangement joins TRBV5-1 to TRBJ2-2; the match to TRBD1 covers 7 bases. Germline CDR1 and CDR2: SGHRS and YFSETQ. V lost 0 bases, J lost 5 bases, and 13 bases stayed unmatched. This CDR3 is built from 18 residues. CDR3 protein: CASSLDRQGPLMTGELFF. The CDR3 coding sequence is TGCGCCAGCAGCTTGGATCGACAGGGTCCCTTGATGACCGGGGAGCTGTTTTTT.

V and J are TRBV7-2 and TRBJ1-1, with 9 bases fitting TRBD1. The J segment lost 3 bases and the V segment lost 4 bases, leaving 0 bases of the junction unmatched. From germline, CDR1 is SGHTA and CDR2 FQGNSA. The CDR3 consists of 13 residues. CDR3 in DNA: TGTGCCAGCAGCTGGGACAGGGACACTGAAGCTTTCTTT. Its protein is CASSWDRDTEAFF.

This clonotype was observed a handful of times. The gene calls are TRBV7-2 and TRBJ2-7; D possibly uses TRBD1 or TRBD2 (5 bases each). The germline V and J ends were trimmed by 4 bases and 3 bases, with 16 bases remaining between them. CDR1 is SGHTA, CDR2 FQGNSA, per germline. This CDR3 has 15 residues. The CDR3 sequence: CASSSLPSGHYEQYF. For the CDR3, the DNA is TGTGCCAGCAGCTCACTCCCATCGGGGCACTACGAGCAGTACTTC.

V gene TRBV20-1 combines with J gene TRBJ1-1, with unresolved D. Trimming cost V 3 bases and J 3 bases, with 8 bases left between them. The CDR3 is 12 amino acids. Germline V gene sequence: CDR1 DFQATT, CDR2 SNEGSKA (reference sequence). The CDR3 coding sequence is TGCAGTGCTAGGGCAACAGACACTGAAGCTTTCTTT. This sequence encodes CSARATDTEAFF.

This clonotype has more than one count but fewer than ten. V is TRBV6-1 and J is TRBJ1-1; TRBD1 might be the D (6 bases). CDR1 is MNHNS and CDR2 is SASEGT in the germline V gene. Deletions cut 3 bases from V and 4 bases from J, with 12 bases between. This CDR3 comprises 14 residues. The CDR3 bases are TGTGCCAGCAGTGACTGGGGGCGATTCACTGAAGCTTTCTTT. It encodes CASSDWGRFTEAFF.

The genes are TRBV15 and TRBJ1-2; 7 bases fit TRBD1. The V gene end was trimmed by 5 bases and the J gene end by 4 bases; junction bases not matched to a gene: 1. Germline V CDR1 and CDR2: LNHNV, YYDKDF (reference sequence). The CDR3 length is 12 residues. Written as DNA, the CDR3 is TGTGCCACCAGCCGGGACAGCTATGGCTACACCTTC. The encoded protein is CATSRDSYGYTF.

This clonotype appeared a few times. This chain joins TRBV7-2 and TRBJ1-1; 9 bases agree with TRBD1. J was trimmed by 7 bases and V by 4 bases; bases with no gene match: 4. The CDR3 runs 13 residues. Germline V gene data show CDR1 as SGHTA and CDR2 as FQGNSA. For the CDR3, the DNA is TGTGCCAGCAGCTCTGGACAGGGGTTTGAAGCTTTCTTT. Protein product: CASSSGQGFEAFF.

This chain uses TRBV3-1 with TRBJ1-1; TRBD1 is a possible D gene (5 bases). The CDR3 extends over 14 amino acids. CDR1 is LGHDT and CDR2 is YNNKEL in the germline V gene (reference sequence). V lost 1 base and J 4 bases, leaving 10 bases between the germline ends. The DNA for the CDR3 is TGTGCCAGCAGCCAAGCTCCAGGGAGCACTGAAGCTTTCTTT. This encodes CASSQAPGSTEAFF.

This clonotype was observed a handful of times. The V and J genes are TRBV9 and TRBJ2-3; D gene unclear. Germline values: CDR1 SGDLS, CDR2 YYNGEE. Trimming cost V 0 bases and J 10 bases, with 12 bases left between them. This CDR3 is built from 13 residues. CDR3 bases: TGTGCCAGCAGCGTAGAGGTCGAAGGTCCGCAGTATTTT. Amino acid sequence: CASSVEVEGPQYF.

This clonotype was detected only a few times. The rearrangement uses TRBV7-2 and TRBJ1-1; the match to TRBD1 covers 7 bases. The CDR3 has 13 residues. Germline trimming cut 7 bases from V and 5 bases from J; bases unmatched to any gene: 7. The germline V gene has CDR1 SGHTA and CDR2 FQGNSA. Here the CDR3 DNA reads TGTGCCAGCATCCTCCAGGGGGGTACTGAAGCTTTCTTT. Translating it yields CASILQGGTEAFF.

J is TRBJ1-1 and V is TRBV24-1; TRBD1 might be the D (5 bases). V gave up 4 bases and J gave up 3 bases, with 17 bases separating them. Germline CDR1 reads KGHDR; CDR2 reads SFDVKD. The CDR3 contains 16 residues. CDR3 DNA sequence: TGTGCCACCAGTGAGTCCCCAGGGCGGAGATACACTGAAGCTTTCTTT. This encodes CATSESPGRRYTEAFF.

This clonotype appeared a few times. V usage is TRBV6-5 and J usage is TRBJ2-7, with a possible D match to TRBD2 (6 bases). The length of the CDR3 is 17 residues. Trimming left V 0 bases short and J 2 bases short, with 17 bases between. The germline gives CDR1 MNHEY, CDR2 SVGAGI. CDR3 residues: CASSYSLGGSSPYEQYF. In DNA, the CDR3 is TGTGCCAGCAGTTACTCTCTGGGGGGTAGCTCCCCCTACGAGCAGTACTTC.

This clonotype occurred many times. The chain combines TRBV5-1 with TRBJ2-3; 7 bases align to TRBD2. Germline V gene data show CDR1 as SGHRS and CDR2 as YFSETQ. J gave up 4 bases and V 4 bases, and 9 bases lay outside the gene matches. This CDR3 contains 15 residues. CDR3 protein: CASSPAGGNADTQYF. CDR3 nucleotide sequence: TGCGCCAGCAGCCCTGCCGGGGGGAATGCAGATACGCAGTATTTT.

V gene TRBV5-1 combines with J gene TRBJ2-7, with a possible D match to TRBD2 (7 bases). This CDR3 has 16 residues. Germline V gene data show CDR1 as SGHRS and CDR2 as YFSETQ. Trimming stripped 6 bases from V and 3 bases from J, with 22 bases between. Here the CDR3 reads CASTPGALVAGYEQYF. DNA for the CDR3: TGCGCCAGCACCCCGGGGGCCTTGGTAGCGGGCTACGAGCAGTACTTC.